The present TCR beta chain was sequenced within a study of ipilimumab plus nivolumab after autologous stem cell transplantation. About the study: Patients received a median of about five ipilimumab and 8 or 9 nivolumab doses. Both relapsed and primary refractory DLBCL were included.

Germline V gene data show CDR1 as ENHRY and CDR2 as SYGVKD. Trimming at V came to 0 bases and at J to 3 bases, leaving 8 bases not matched to a gene. This CDR3 spans 17 amino acids. Some clones are missing from TCRdb's copy, which holds only in-frame ones; the method was immunoSEQ multiplex PCR. The table lists roughly 16,000 clones, around 80% of them singletons, with 35% to 45% in the top ten. The source is a male donor with diffuse large B-cell lymphoma. The material was PBMCs, obtained in a trial of ipilimumab plus nivolumab as post-transplant consolidation. The chain recombines TRBV10-3 with TRBJ2-5; 9 bases align to TRBD2. This chain's CDR3 is CAISESTLAGSKETQYF. In nucleotides, the CDR3 is TGTGCCATCAGTGAGTCGACCCTAGCGGGGAGTAAAGAGACCCAGTACTTC.